The 32 T cell receptor beta chains given below trace back to one sample, sequenced in a study of T cells after posttransplantation cyclophosphamide listed by TCRdb under 2016. Libraries were constructed by the immunoSEQ multiplex PCR assay. Held by TCRdb, this immuneACCESS table contains in-frame sequences only and omits some clones. Under half of the omission traces to an unresolved V gene where checked; the cause of the rest is unknown. The sample has about 12,000 clones on record, about 80% of them singletons. Roughly 3.7% of the sample lies in the top ten. The control group consisted of approximately 10 patients who received myeloablative marrow transplants with methotrexate plus a calcineurin inhibitor and who were sampled 1 year after transplant. Sequenced here: PBMCs, sampled 367 days after allogeneic stem cell transplant with calcineurin inhibitor and methotrexate. These receptors were taken from a male patient in his 30s who received an allogeneic stem cell transplant from an unrelated donor, was CMV-positive, and had acute GVHD only. After a transplant, not all T cells may be the patient's own; some may come from the graft donor.

This clone has a handful of counts. The chain couples TRBV7-3 to TRBJ1-1; TRBD1 matches 8 bases. This CDR3 comprises 14 residues. The germline V gene encodes CDR1 SGHTA and CDR2 FQGTGA. J gave up 4 bases and V 5 bases, and 6 bases lay outside the gene matches. The CDR3 spells CASSLQGVGTEAFF. Here the CDR3 DNA reads TGTGCCAGCAGCCTACAGGGGGTGGGCACTGAAGCTTTCTTT.

The rearrangement uses TRBV7-9 and TRBJ1-6; TRBD1 matches 9 bases. Germline trimming cut 1 base from V and 9 bases from J; bases unmatched to any gene: 4. Per the germline V gene, CDR1 is SEHNR and CDR2 is FQNEAQ (reference sequence). CDR3 length: 15 amino acids. CDR3 coding DNA: TGTGCCAGCAGCTTAGGTGGGGACAGGGTTTCACCCCTCCACTTT. Translating it yields CASSLGGDRVSPLHF.

The chain joins TRBV6-6 to TRBJ1-2, with D possibly matching TRBD1 (5 bases). This CDR3 is built from 13 residues. Trimming cost V 6 bases and J 5 bases, with 13 bases left between them. Germline V CDR1 and CDR2: MNHNY, SVGAGI (reference sequence). The CDR3 reads CASSPDRVYGYTF. In nucleotides, the CDR3 is TGTGCCAGCAGCCCTGACAGAGTATATGGCTACACCTTC.

The rearrangement joins TRBV30 to TRBJ1-1; 9 bases agree with TRBD1. The CDR3 is 13 amino acids. V gave up 3 bases and J gave up 5 bases; unmatched junction bases: 4. Germline V gene data show CDR1 as GTSNPN and CDR2 as SVGIG (reference sequence). The CDR3 DNA is TGTGCCTGGAGCCGACAGGGGGGGACTGAAGCTTTCTTT. Translated, it gives CAWSRQGGTEAFF.

The V gene is TRBV6-5, the J gene TRBJ2-7, with D possibly TRBD2 on 5 matching bases. This CDR3 contains 13 residues. V lost 6 bases and J 1 base, leaving 10 bases between the germline ends. The germline V gene has CDR1 MNHEY and CDR2 SVGAGI. The CDR3 reads CASRAGASYEQYF. The CDR3 coding sequence is TGTGCCAGCAGGGCGGGCGCGTCCTACGAGCAGTACTTC.

The V and J genes are TRBV18 and TRBJ1-1; 8 bases match TRBD1. The CDR3 runs 14 residues. CDR1 KGHSH and CDR2 LQKENI come from the germline V gene. V lost 3 bases to trimming and J lost 1 base; unmatched junction nucleotides: 1. The CDR3 loop is CASSPGTGNTEAFF. The CDR3 DNA sequence: TGTGCCAGCTCACCTGGGACAGGGAACACTGAAGCTTTCTTT. Complete variable domain (other parts from reference TRBV18 and TRBJ1-1): NAGVMQNPRHLVRRRGQEARLRCSPMKGHSHVYWYRQLPEEGLKFMVYLQKENIIDESGMPKERFSAEFPKEGPSILRIQQVVRGDSAAYFCASSPGTGNTEAFFGQGTRLTVV.

This rearrangement joins TRBV5-1 to TRBJ2-2, with D possibly being TRBD2 (5 bases). CDR3 length: 12 amino acids. Germline lookup yields CDR1 SGHRS and CDR2 YFSETQ. Trimming left V 7 bases short and J 7 bases short, with 11 bases between. CDR3 sequence (DNA): TGCGCCAGCCAGGCACGGGGCGGGGAGCTGTTTTTT. Its translation: CASQARGGELFF.

This rearrangement joins TRBV6-5 to TRBJ2-1; 10 bases line up with TRBD2. CDR1 and CDR2 from the germline V gene are MNHEY and SVGAGI. CDR3 length equals 15 residues. J gave up 4 bases and V 8 bases, and 8 bases lay outside the gene matches. Here the CDR3 reads CASADSGGGYNEQFF. The CDR3 bases are TGTGCCAGCGCGGACAGCGGGGGGGGGTACAATGAGCAGTTCTTC.

The chain uses TRBV28 and TRBJ2-7, with D possibly matching TRBD1 (6 bases). CDR1 and CDR2 from the germline V gene are MDHEN and SYDVKM. The CDR3 loop spans 15 amino acids. Trimming left V 6 bases short and J 0 bases short, with 15 bases between. The CDR3 spells CASSRLGDNSYEQYF. Written as DNA, the CDR3 is TGTGCCAGCAGCCGTTTGGGGGACAACTCCTACGAGCAGTACTTC. Full variable domain (outside the CDR3, taken from reference TRBV28 and TRBJ2-7): DVKVTQSSRYLVKRTGEKVFLECVQDMDHENMFWYRQDPGLGLRLIYFSYDVKMKEKGDIPEGYSVSREKKERFSLILESASTNQTSMYLCASSRLGDNSYEQYFGPGTRLTVT.

In its sample, this clone was seen a few times. The CDR3 region is CASIPGRGLGNTIYF. The CDR3 DNA reads as TGTGCCAGCATACCCGGGAGGGGGTTAGGAAACACCATATATTTT. The V gene is TRBV6-5, the J gene TRBJ1-3; TRBD1 might be the D (6 bases). The CDR3 sequence is 15 residues long. Germline-derived CDR1 and CDR2 are MNHEY and SVGAGI. The germline V and J ends were trimmed by 7 bases and 4 bases, with 17 bases remaining between them.

This chain connects TRBV5-1 to TRBJ1-1; 7 bases line up with TRBD1. Per germline, CDR1 SGHRS and CDR2 YFSETQ. The CDR3 runs to 14 residues. V lost 4 bases, J lost 0 bases, and 3 bases stayed unmatched. The CDR3, as DNA: TGCGCCAGCAGCAAGACAGGGCTGAACACTGAAGCTTTCTTT. Amino acid sequence: CASSKTGLNTEAFF.

This clone was seen just once. V is TRBV27 and J is TRBJ1-2; D remains unclear. Trimming took 3 bases from V and 6 from J, leaving 11 bases between them. The germline CDR1 and CDR2 sequences are MNHEY and SMNVEV (reference sequence). This CDR3 contains 13 residues. CDR3 protein: CASSLVRGDGYTF. The CDR3 nucleotides are TGTGCCAGCAGTTTGGTCAGAGGAGATGGCTACACCTTC.

The chain combines TRBV27 with TRBJ1-2; D may be TRBD1 (6 bases). Deletions cut 6 bases from V and 4 bases from J, with 12 bases between. This CDR3 comprises 13 residues. Germline CDR1 MNHEY, CDR2 SMNVEV (reference sequence). The CDR3 bases are TGTGCCAGCAGGTCGGGACACCGCTATGGCTACACCTTC. It translates to CASRSGHRYGYTF.

This clone was seen once. This sequence joins TRBV5-1 and TRBJ1-2; no firm D call. The CDR3 is made up of 16 amino acids. V was cut by 1 base and J by 4 bases, with 17 bases left in between. CDR1 and CDR2 from the germline V gene are SGHRS and YFSETQ. Here the CDR3 DNA reads TGCGCCAGCAGCTTGAGTGGGCAGGTTTACTCCTATGGCTACACCTTC. It codes for CASSLSGQVYSYGYTF.

The V and J genes are TRBV5-1 and TRBJ2-7; D is unresolved. The germline gives CDR1 SGHRS, CDR2 YFSETQ. V shed 0 bases and J shed 4 bases, with 14 bases lying between them. This CDR3 contains 15 residues. This chain's CDR3 is CASSLGTRNLYEQYF. DNA of the CDR3: TGCGCCAGCAGCTTGGGCACGAGGAACCTATACGAGCAGTACTTC.

The V and J genes are TRBV18 and TRBJ1-2; 9 nucleotides match TRBD1. The ends lost 4 bases at V and 6 bases at J; junction bases unmatched: 9. This CDR3 has 15 amino acids. Per the germline V gene, CDR1 is KGHSH and CDR2 is LQKENI. The CDR3, as DNA: TGTGCCAGCTCACGGCCGGGACAGGGAGTTCATGGCTACACCTTC. This gives the protein CASSRPGQGVHGYTF.

This rearrangement joins TRBV30 to TRBJ1-2; D may be TRBD1 (5 bases). Deletions cut 4 bases from V and 5 bases from J, with 14 bases between. The germline V gene has CDR1 GTSNPN and CDR2 SVGIG (reference sequence). The CDR3 is 13 residues long. The CDR3: CAWKQQGIYGYTF. In nucleotides, the CDR3 is TGTGCCTGGAAACAGCAGGGCATTTATGGCTACACCTTC.

The chain links TRBV5-1 to TRBJ2-5; 7 positions agree with TRBD2. The ends lost 4 bases at V and 2 bases at J; junction bases unmatched: 8. Germline values: CDR1 SGHRS, CDR2 YFSETQ. This CDR3 region has 15 residues. The CDR3 region has the DNA TGCGCCAGCAGCCCGGTTCCGGGAGGTCAAGAGACCCAGTACTTC. This encodes CASSPVPGGQETQYF.

The gene calls are TRBV23-1 and TRBJ1-5; TRBD1 agrees at 8 bases. TRBV23-1 is annotated as an ORF whose role is uncertain. The CDR3 spans 14 residues. V lost 4 bases to trimming and J lost 6 bases; unmatched junction nucleotides: 5. The CDR3 bases are TGCGCCAGCAGTCCTCCAACAGGGGGTCAGCCCCAGCATTTT. Its translation is CASSPPTGGQPQHF.

The rearrangement links TRBV6-6 to TRBJ2-1, with TRBD2 matching over 7 bases. Germline loops: CDR1 MNHNY, CDR2 SVGAGI (reference sequence). The CDR3 has 16 residues. J gave up 6 bases and V 0 bases, and 8 bases lay outside the gene matches. As DNA, the CDR3 is TGTGCCAGCAGTTACTCAGGCGGGAGCTCCCCCAATGAGCAGTTCTTC. It encodes CASSYSGGSSPNEQFF.

This chain uses TRBV18 with TRBJ1-5, with D maybe TRBD1 (5 bases). The CDR3 covers 15 residues. V lost 4 bases, J lost 3 bases, and 13 bases lay in between. Germline CDR1 is KGHSH and CDR2 is LQKENI. This CDR3 reads CASSLSDTDNQPQHF. The CDR3 nucleotides read TGTGCCAGCTCACTCTCGGACACAGACAATCAGCCCCAGCATTTT.

The table lists this clone with a few counts. The chain combines TRBV6-1 with TRBJ2-3; D unclear. Trimming shortened V by 6 bases and J by 5 bases, and 9 bases separated the two germline ends. This CDR3 has 12 amino acids. Germline V gives CDR1 MNHNS, CDR2 SASEGT. The CDR3 spells CASSLEVDTQYF. CDR3 coding DNA: TGTGCCAGCAGCCTCGAGGTAGATACGCAGTATTTT.

This clone appeared once. The chain combines TRBV12-2 with TRBJ1-1. TRBV12-2 is recorded as a pseudogene. The CDR3 runs to 17 residues. This chain's CDR3 is CASRLAKGGEEDTEAFF. CDR3 DNA sequence: TGTGCAAGTCGCTTAGCGAAGGGAGGGGAAGAGGACACTGAAGCTTTCTTT.

The chain links TRBV9 to TRBJ2-7; tentative D call: TRBD1 (6 bases). The germline V gene encodes CDR1 SGDLS and CDR2 YYNGEE. This CDR3 comprises 14 residues. Trimming took off 1 base at V and 0 bases at J, with 8 bases between the two ends. CDR3 DNA: TGTGCCAGCAGCGTAACAGGGAACTCCTACGAGCAGTACTTC. Amino acid sequence: CASSVTGNSYEQYF. The full variable domain, its missing parts supplied by reference TRBV9 and TRBJ2-7, is DSGVTQTPKHLITATGQRVTLRCSPRSGDLSVYWYQQSLDQGLQFLIQYYNGEERAKGNILERFSAQQFPDLHSELNLSSLELGDSALYFCASSVTGNSYEQYFGPGTRLTVT.

The V gene is TRBV5-1, the J gene TRBJ2-2; 7 nucleotides agree with TRBD1. The germline V gene encodes CDR1 SGHRS and CDR2 YFSETQ. The ends lost 3 bases at V and 3 bases at J; junction bases unmatched: 8. The CDR3 has 16 amino acids. The CDR3 DNA reads TGCGCCAGCAGCTACAGGGGATCGGCGGACACCGGGGAGCTGTTTTTT. Its translation is CASSYRGSADTGELFF.

The chain employs TRBV9 and TRBJ2-7; the match to TRBD2 covers 9 bases. CDR1 SGDLS and CDR2 YYNGEE come from the germline V gene. V lost 3 bases, J lost 5 bases, and 6 bases stayed unmatched. The CDR3 is 14 amino acids. The chain's CDR3 is CASSGSGSGDEQYF. In DNA form, the CDR3 reads TGTGCCAGCAGCGGTAGCGGGAGCGGCGACGAGCAGTACTTC.

V gene TRBV7-3 combines with J gene TRBJ2-3, with D unresolved. The germline gives CDR1 SGHTA, CDR2 FQGTGA. The CDR3 length is 13 residues. Trimming pared 1 base from V and 6 bases from J, leaving 8 bases between. CDR3 protein: CASSLIELDTQYF. The CDR3 region has the DNA TGTGCCAGCAGCTTAATAGAGTTGGATACGCAGTATTTT.

The chain joins TRBV11-3 to TRBJ2-7, with TRBD2 matching over 8 bases. CDR3 size: 15 residues. Per germline, CDR1 SGHNT and CDR2 YENEEA. V was clipped by 5 bases and J by 0 bases; unmatched bases: 6. CDR3 nucleotides: TGTGCCAGCAGCCAGGATAGCGGGGCCTCCTACGAGCAGTACTTC. Its protein is CASSQDSGASYEQYF.

The V call is TRBV7-2, the J call TRBJ2-2; 8 bases match TRBD1. J lost 4 bases, V lost 5 bases, and 3 bases had no gene match. In germline, CDR1 is SGHTA, CDR2 FQGNSA. This CDR3 has 14 amino acids. In nucleotides, the CDR3 is TGTGCCAGCAGCAGCCAGGGGGCCACCGGGGAGCTGTTTTTT. Its translation: CASSSQGATGELFF.

The V call is TRBV2, the J call TRBJ2-3; D remains unclear. The CDR3 is 14 amino acids. In germline, CDR1 is SNHLY, CDR2 FYNNEI. The germline V and J ends were trimmed by 9 bases and 2 bases, with 15 bases remaining between them. The CDR3 DNA reads TGTGCCAGTGGAACCCGAGGTTTCACAGATACGCAGTATTTT. Translation: CASGTRGFTDTQYF.

This sequence joins TRBV7-6 and TRBJ2-2; TRBD1 matches 8 bases. Germline lookup yields CDR1 SGHVS and CDR2 FNYEAQ. The V and J ends lost 5 bases and 0 bases, in that order; junction bases with no gene match: 5. The CDR3 has 16 residues. The CDR3 bases are TGTGCCAGCAGCCCCCGGACAGGGACGAACACCGGGGAGCTGTTTTTT. It is translated as CASSPRTGTNTGELFF.

The CDR3 DNA reads TGTGCCAGCAGCCCGCAACCTAGCGGGGCCGCGAACACCGGGGAGCTGTTTTTT. Amino acid sequence: CASSPQPSGAANTGELFF. The V and J genes are TRBV7-2 and TRBJ2-2, with TRBD2 matching 9 bases. The V and J ends lost 5 bases and 0 bases, in that order; junction bases with no gene match: 10. From germline, CDR1 is SGHTA and CDR2 FQGNSA. The CDR3 length is 18 residues.